This is a list of T cell receptor beta chains from one sample in a study of T cells in Graves' hyperthyroidism and ophthalmopathy. TCRdb passed the multiplex PCR reads through MiXCR, listing each CDR3 protein once. The data hold about 560,000 distinct CDR3 sequences, with over 15% observed a single time. The sample was blood. These receptors all come from a woman under 30 with Graves' hyperthyroidism. CDR3s include the opening cysteine and the closing phenylalanine or tryptophan. The D gene is left open where the match is weak. Not all rows give a size; the values are once, few, many and, for expanded clones, a class.

>TRBJ1-5|.|TRBV12-3/TRBV12-4|15|.
CASSPDRDPWGSQHF
TGTGCCAGCAGTCCGGACAGAGACCCCTGGGGGTCCCAGCATTTT
>TRBJ2-7|TRBD2|TRBV20-1|13|.
CSARGTSKGEQYF
TGCAGTGCTCGTGGGACTAGCAAAGGCGAGCAGTACTTC
>TRBJ2-1|.|TRBV4-3|16|once
CASSQELAAQCNEQFF
TGCGCCAGCAGCCAGGAATTAGCGGCGCAGTGCAATGAGCAGTTCTTC
>TRBJ1-2|.|TRBV29-1|12|many
CSVEDPGIGYTF
TGCAGCGTTGAAGATCCAGGGATCGGCTACACCTTC
>TRBJ1-5|TRBD1|TRBV20-1|13|.
CSAQDRVNQPQHF
TGCAGTGCTCAGGACAGGGTAAATCAGCCCCAGCATTTT
>TRBJ2-3|TRBD2|TRBV13|19|many
CASSFSGGTGAPSTDTQYF
TGTGCCAGCAGCTTTAGCGGGGGGACCGGGGCCCCTAGCACAGATACGCAGTATTTT
>TRBJ2-7|TRBD2|TRBV5-1|17|few
CASSLATSGSSSYEQYF
TGCGCCAGCAGCTTGGCCACTAGCGGGAGTAGCTCCTACGAGCAGTACTTC
>TRBJ1-5|.|TRBV20-1|12|few
CSASRRNQPQHF
TGCAGTGCTAGCCGGCGGAATCAGCCCCAGCATTTT
>TRBJ2-1|TRBD2|TRBV6-5|15|.
CASSYASGDYNEQFF
TGTGCCAGCAGTTACGCTAGCGGGGATTACAATGAGCAGTTCTTC
>TRBJ2-5|TRBD2|TRBV20-1|14|many
CSATGLAGRETQYF
TGCAGTGCTACAGGACTAGCAGGTCGAGAGACCCAGTACTTC
>TRBJ2-7|.|TRBV12-3/TRBV12-4|14|many
CASLKGTGPYEQYF
TGTGCCAGCCTCAAAGGGACTGGGCCCTACGAGCAGTACTTC
>TRBJ2-3|.|TRBV7-8|13|.
CASSPFTTDTQYF
TGTGCCAGCAGCCCCTTTACCACAGATACGCAGTATTTT
>TRBJ2-7|TRBD2|TRBV5-4|14|many
CASSSGGPNYEQYF
TGTGCCAGCAGCTCGGGAGGCCCTAACTACGAGCAGTACTTC
>TRBJ2-7|.|TRBV6-1|12|many
CASTGDPYEQYF
TGTGCCAGCACCGGAGATCCCTACGAGCAGTACTTC
>TRBJ2-7|.|TRBV7-2|13|many
CASTGGQGAEQYF
TGTGCCAGCACCGGGGGCCAAGGGGCCGAGCAGTACTTC
>TRBJ2-1|TRBD2|TRBV11-3|11|.
CASGTSGSQFF
TGTGCCAGCGGAACTAGCGGGTCACAGTTCTTC
>TRBJ1-1|.|TRBV5-6|14|few
CASSLGRGYRKAFF
TGTGCCAGCAGCTTGGGACGGGGCTACCGGAAAGCTTTCTTT
>TRBJ2-5|.|TRBV28|14|few
CASSSVSGGETQYF
TGTGCCAGCAGCTCGGTATCAGGAGGTGAGACCCAGTACTTC
>TRBJ1-5|TRBD1|TRBV20-1|15|many
CSARGGTGSNQPQHF
TGCAGTGCTAGGGGGGGGACAGGTAGCAATCAGCCCCAGCATTTT
>TRBJ2-3|.|TRBV7-2|17|many
CASSHPGGLGGGYTQYF
TGTGCCAGCAGCCACCCCGGGGGGCTAGGAGGGGGTTATACGCAGTATTTT
>TRBJ2-3|.|TRBV27|15|many
CASTFGGALTDTQYF
TGTGCCAGCACCTTTGGGGGGGCCCTCACAGATACGCAGTATTTT
>TRBJ2-3|.|TRBV20-1|11|many
CSARFTDTQYF
TGCAGTGCTAGATTCACAGATACGCAGTATTTT
>TRBJ2-2|TRBD1|TRBV19|15|.
CATRPTGANTGELFF
TGTGCCACTCGACCCACAGGGGCGAACACCGGGGAGCTGTTTTTT
>TRBJ2-7|.|TRBV6-1|11|few
CASRDYYEQYF
TGTGCCAGCAGGGATTACTACGAGCAGTACTTC
>TRBJ1-2|TRBD1|TRBV29-1|13|.
CSVDPDRGGGYTF
TGCAGCGTTGACCCGGACAGGGGAGGTGGCTACACCTTC
>TRBJ1-6|.|TRBV28|14|few
CASSLYGSNSPLHF
TGTGCCAGCAGTTTATACGGATCAAATTCACCCCTCCACTTT
>TRBJ2-3|.|TRBV12-3/TRBV12-4|14|many
CASSFGSRGDTQYF
TGTGCCAGCAGTTTTGGGTCCCGCGGGGATACGCAGTATTTT
>TRBJ1-1|.|TRBV10-3|12|.
CAIAGSNTEAFF
TGTGCCATCGCAGGCTCGAACACTGAAGCTTTCTTT
>TRBJ2-1|TRBD2|TRBV7-9|17|.
CASSSWTSGGLYNEQFF
TGTGCCAGCAGCTCGTGGACTAGCGGGGGACTATACAATGAGCAGTTCTTC
>TRBJ1-4|.|TRBV28|13|.
CASSLGRTEKLFF
TGTGCCAGCAGTTTAGGCAGGACCGAAAAACTGTTTTTT
>TRBJ1-6|.|TRBV7-2|16|.
CASSLAPGSYNSPLHF
TGTGCCAGCAGCTTGGCCCCCGGCTCCTATAATTCACCCCTCCACTTT
>TRBJ2-1|TRBD2|TRBV24-1|13|few
CATSVSGRNEQFF
TGTGCCACCAGTGTAAGCGGGAGGAATGAGCAGTTCTTC
>TRBJ2-7|TRBD2|TRBV5-1|14|few
CASSPSGRGYEQYF
TGCGCCAGCAGCCCGAGCGGGAGGGGCTACGAGCAGTACTTC
>TRBJ1-1|.|TRBV4-3|15|.
CASSQDFRGTTEAFF
TGCGCCAGCAGCCAAGATTTTCGGGGGACCACTGAAGCTTTCTTT
>TRBJ1-2|.|TRBV20-1|17|few
CSAREGSAFFPFYGYTF
TGCAGTGCTAGAGAGGGGTCAGCCTTCTTCCCCTTCTATGGCTACACCTTC
>TRBJ2-1|.|TRBV28|13|.
CASSLLNPNEQFF
TGTGCCAGCAGTTTACTAAACCCCAATGAGCAGTTCTTC
>TRBJ2-3|TRBD2|TRBV29-1|15|.
CSVEQLAEGTDTQYF
TGCAGCGTTGAACAGCTAGCGGAAGGCACAGATACGCAGTATTTT
>TRBJ2-7|.|TRBV20-1|10|many
CSAREREQYF
TGCAGTGCTAGAGAACGAGAGCAGTACTTC
>TRBJ1-5|.|TRBV28|16|.
CASSPVQMGGNQPQHF
TGTGCCAGCAGTCCTGTTCAAATGGGGGGGAATCAGCCCCAGCATTTT
>TRBJ2-1|.|TRBV7-8|14|many
CASSPRRSYNEQFF
TGTGCCAGCAGCCCACGTCGGTCTTACAATGAGCAGTTCTTC
>TRBJ2-6|.|TRBV27|17|.
CASSLSGGGSGANVLTF
TGTGCCAGCAGTTTATCGGGGGGGGGCAGTGGGGCCAACGTCCTGACTTTC
>TRBJ2-1|.|TRBV3-1|15|.
CASSRSLVTYNEQFF
TGTGCCAGCAGCCGATCCCTAGTAACCTACAATGAGCAGTTCTTC
>TRBJ1-5|.|TRBV28|15|few
CASSPPTDSNQPQHF
TGTGCCAGCAGTCCGCCTACCGATAGCAATCAGCCCCAGCATTTT
>TRBJ1-3|.|TRBV9|16|.
CASSVDENPSGNTIYF
TGTGCCAGCAGCGTAGATGAGAATCCCTCTGGAAACACCATATATTTT
>TRBJ1-1|TRBD1|TRBV6-1|16|many
CASSAPPYRGNTEAFF
TGTGCCAGCAGTGCCCCTCCCTACAGGGGCAACACTGAAGCTTTCTTT
>TRBJ2-5|.|TRBV24-1|15|.
CATSDWGSGQETQYF
TGTGCCACCAGTGATTGGGGAAGCGGGCAAGAGACCCAGTACTTC
>TRBJ2-2|.|TRBV12-3/TRBV12-4|15|few
CASRSGGPNTGELFF
TGTGCCAGCAGATCTGGGGGCCCGAACACCGGGGAGCTGTTTTTT
>TRBJ2-5|.|TRBV12-3/TRBV12-4|14|few
CASSFQGASGTQYF
TGTGCCAGCAGTTTTCAAGGGGCCAGCGGGACCCAGTACTTC
>TRBJ2-2|TRBD2|TRBV6-1|14|.
CASSDVAGAGELFF
TGTGCCAGCAGTGATGTAGCGGGAGCCGGGGAGCTGTTTTTT